The 5 T cell receptor beta chains below were found in one sample sequenced in a study of vaccination and CD4 T cells after COVID-19. MiXCR was run by TCRdb on the PCR reads, yielding one entry per CDR3 protein. The repertoire holds some 21,000 distinct CDR3 sequences, with about 58% as singletons. The sample was CD4+ T cells from blood, taken before SARS-CoV-2 vaccination. The origin of the receptors is a human donor who had recovered from COVID-19.

The J gene is TRBJ1-5, the V gene TRBV12-5, with a tentative D call TRBD1 (5 bases). V was shortened by 3 bases and J by 7 bases, with 16 bases between the two germline ends. The CDR3 has 15 residues. The V gene's germline CDR1 is LGHNT and CDR2 FRNRAP. The CDR3 DNA reads as TGTGCTAGTGGTTTACAGATCAGGGTTATCCAGCCCCAGCATTTT. Residues: CASGLQIRVIQPQHF.

V usage is TRBV14 and J usage is TRBJ2-5, with 7 bases lining up with TRBD2. This CDR3 has 16 residues. J was trimmed by 5 bases and V by 1 base; bases with no gene match: 10. Germline lookup yields CDR1 SGHDN and CDR2 FVKESK. As DNA, the CDR3 is TGTGCCAGCAGCCAAGGTCTGCGGGAGCGGGCGGAGACCCAGTACTTC. This codes for CASSQGLRERAETQYF.

This clonotype was counted between two and nine times. The gene calls are TRBV6-1 and TRBJ1-2, with 8 positions matching TRBD1. After removal of 5 bases from V and 2 bases from J, the junction contained 7 bases not matched to a gene. The CDR3 is 15 residues long. Germline CDR1 reads MNHNS; CDR2 reads SASEGT. Here the CDR3 reads CASSRTGTGNYGYTF. CDR3 bases: TGTGCCAGCAGTCGAACCGGGACAGGCAACTATGGCTACACCTTC.

The chain combines TRBV20-1 with TRBJ2-2; 10 positions match TRBD2. Trimming cost V 5 bases and J 1 base; bases outside gene matches: 1. This CDR3 is 14 amino acids long. Germline values: CDR1 DFQATT, CDR2 SNEGSKA (reference sequence). This CDR3 is CSAASGGNTGELFF. The CDR3 DNA sequence: TGCAGTGCTGCTAGCGGGGGGAACACCGGGGAGCTGTTTTTT.

The V gene is TRBV20-1, the J gene TRBJ1-1; D is possibly TRBD1 (5 bases). The CDR3 consists of 13 residues. Germline V CDR1 and CDR2: DFQATT, SNEGSKA (reference sequence). Trimming removed 6 bases at V and 1 base at J, with 12 bases between. As DNA, the CDR3 is TGCAGTGCCCGGCGGGGCCCGAACACTGAAGCTTTCTTT. Amino acid sequence: CSARRGPNTEAFF.